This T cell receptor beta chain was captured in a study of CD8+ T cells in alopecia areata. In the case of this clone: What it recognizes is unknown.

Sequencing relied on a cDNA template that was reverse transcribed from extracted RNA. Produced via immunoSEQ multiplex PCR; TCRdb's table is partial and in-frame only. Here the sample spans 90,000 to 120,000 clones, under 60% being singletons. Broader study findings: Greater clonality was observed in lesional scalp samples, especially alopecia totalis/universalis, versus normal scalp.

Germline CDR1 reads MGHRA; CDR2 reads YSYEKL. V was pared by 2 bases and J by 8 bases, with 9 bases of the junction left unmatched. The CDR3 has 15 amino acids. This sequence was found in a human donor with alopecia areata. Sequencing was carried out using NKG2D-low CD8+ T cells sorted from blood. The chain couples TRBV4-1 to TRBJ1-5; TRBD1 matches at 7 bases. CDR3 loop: CASSQTTGVLKPQHF. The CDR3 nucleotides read TGCGCCAGCAGCCAAACCACAGGGGTTTTAAAGCCCCAGCATTTT.